This T cell receptor beta chain was captured in a study of blood T cells in healthy people across ages. Broader study findings: Diversity was higher, and naive CD4+ cells more numerous, in long-lived donors than in aged donors. CMV infection status of these donors was not known. Roughly linear age-related decline in beta diversity appeared, significant by age approximately 41.

It was with a sample-barcoded 5' primer and a J-beta primer mix that a second PCR of about 6 to 12 cycles was run. No fewer than 3 million CDR3-containing paired-end reads came from each sample. One entry per CDR3 protein results from TCRdb running MiXCR on the 5' RACE reads. The sample includes 700,000 or so distinct CDR3 sequences, approximately 40% of them seen just once. The table lists this clonotype with a few counts. Antigen specificity is unknown. J gave up 6 bases and V 2 bases, and 8 bases lay outside the gene matches. Germline lookup yields CDR1 SGHRS and CDR2 YFSETQ. The CDR3 totals 15 residues.

The sequence was collected from an older man in good health. The specimen sequenced was blood. V gene TRBV5-1 combines with J gene TRBJ1-2; 9 bases line up with TRBD1. The CDR3 region is CASSFRGRDRDGYTF. The CDR3 bases are TGCGCCAGCAGCTTTCGAGGTCGGGACAGGGATGGCTACACCTTC.